This T cell receptor beta chain was profiled in a study of Tregs in tolerant kidney transplant recipients. Study summary: Recipients received nonmyeloablative bone marrow transplants from related graft donors, with transient mixed chimerism. Notes on the study in general: Tregs expanded with activated donor B cells seemed most donor-specific. No direct test of biological reproducibility was done here.

In regard to this clone: Its cognate antigen is unknown.

CD4+CD25+CD127- Tregs, CD4+CD25- non-Tregs, CD4 and CD8 cells were sorted. TCRdb's copy holds only in-frame clones and misses some; the assay was immunoSEQ multiplex PCR. The sample records 90,000 to 130,000 clones, roughly 89% being singletons. The sample was CD4+ T cells from blood, taken before the transplant. The TCR sequence derives from a human donor who received a combined kidney and bone marrow transplant.

CDR3 nucleotide sequence: TGCAGCGGAGCGGGAGGTGAGCAGTTCTTC. Its translation: CSGAGGEQFF. This chain joins TRBV29-1 and TRBJ2-1; TRBD2 agrees at 9 bases. J was trimmed by 9 bases and V by 7 bases; bases with no gene match: 1. CDR3 length equals 10 residues. CDR1 SQVTM and CDR2 ANQGSEA come from the germline V gene.